This T cell receptor (beta chain) originates from a study of T cells after yellow fever vaccination. Researchers made TCR cDNA using 5'RACE template switching, and this step added a universal primer site and UMIs. TCRdb used MiXCR to reprocess the 5' RACE reads, holding one entry per CDR3 protein. The sample includes nearly 300,000 distinct CDR3 sequences, 8.5% to 10% of them seen just once. For this clonotype: Its antigen is still unknown.

The germline V gene has CDR1 SGHTA and CDR2 FQGTGA. The CDR3 loop spans 15 amino acids. The V and J ends lost 5 bases and 2 bases respectively, with 10 bases between them. Study findings and constraints: After the booster, approximately 96% of CD4 and 75% to 90% of CD8 primary-response clones were re-detected. Abundant bulk-derived clonotypes could contaminate FACS-sorted repertoires.

This sequence was found in a man between 18 and 29 years old who received the YFV17D yellow fever vaccine. V usage is TRBV7-3 and J usage is TRBJ2-6; D tentatively reads TRBD1 or TRBD2 (6 bases each). The material sequenced was CD4+ T cells sorted from PBMCs, taken 5 days after the yellow fever booster vaccination. CDR3 nucleotide sequence: TGTGCCAGCAGCCAGGGGAGGACTGGGGCCAACGTCCTGACTTTC. Translation: CASSQGRTGANVLTF.